Listed below are T cell receptor beta chains from one sample, sequenced in a study of vaccination effects on CD4 cells after COVID-19. The repertoire was sequenced with immunoSEQ multiplex PCR; TCRdb's copy has only in-frame clones and lacks some. Of 40,000 to 50,000 clones listed, approximately 70% are singletons. No antigens are known for them. The sample here was CD4+ T cells from PBMCs cultured with a peptide pool, taken before COVID-19 vaccination. The receptor set was obtained from a human donor who had a prior SARS-CoV-2 infection. The CDR3 runs from the conserved cysteine through the conserved F or W. A D gene is named only where the DNA matches it firmly. Not all rows give a size; the values are once, few, many and, for expanded clones, a class.

size	D	V	J	CDR3	DNA
-	-	TRBV28	TRBJ2-2	CASSRHAGPTGELFF	TGTGCCAGCAGCCGTCATGCGGGCCCCACCGGGGAGCTGTTTTTT
-	TRBD1	TRBV6-5	TRBJ1-5	CASRTGIRNQPQHF	TGTGCCAGCAGGACAGGGATCCGCAATCAGCCCCAGCATTTT
-	TRBD1	TRBV18	TRBJ2-5	CASSPRPGQGPGETQYF	TGTGCCAGCTCACCACGGCCCGGACAGGGTCCTGGGGAGACCCAGTACTTC
-	TRBD1	TRBV19	TRBJ2-2	CASRRDSYTGELFF	TGTGCCAGTAGAAGGGACAGCTACACCGGGGAGCTGTTTTTT
-	TRBD1	TRBV5-1	TRBJ1-1	CASSITTGQGAFF	TGCGCCAGCAGCATCACGACGGGACAGGGAGCTTTCTTT
few	TRBD1	TRBV10-3	TRBJ1-1	CATNRPGQGVTEAFF	TGTGCCACCAACCGCCCGGGACAGGGAGTTACTGAAGCTTTCTTT
-	-	TRBV6-1	TRBJ1-1	CASSDHRDTEAFF	TGTGCCAGCAGTGACCACAGGGACACTGAAGCTTTCTTT
-	-	TRBV3-1/TRBV3-2	TRBJ2-3	CASASRCPEVRTDTQYF	TGTGCCAGCGCCTCTCGGTGTCCGGAAGTCCGCACAGATACGCAGTATTTT
-	-	TRBV7-2	TRBJ2-7	CASSLGSQLGSEQYF	TGTGCCAGCAGCCTTGGGAGCCAACTTGGTTCCGAGCAGTACTTC
-	TRBD2	TRBV9	TRBJ2-3	CASSEGTSGGEPLQATQYF	TGTGCCAGCAGCGAGGGGACTAGCGGGGGGGAGCCGCTCCAGGCTACGCAGTATTTT
few	-	TRBV30	TRBJ1-2	CAEGRNYGYTF	TGTGCTGAGGGCAGGAATTATGGCTACACCTTC
few	TRBD1	TRBV4-1	TRBJ1-5	CASSRRDRGDQPQHF	TGCGCCAGCAGCCGCCGGGACAGGGGTGATCAGCCCCAGCATTTT
few	TRBD2	TRBV11-3	TRBJ2-3	CASSPPLAASTDTQYF	TGTGCCAGCAGCCCCCCCCTAGCGGCTAGCACAGATACGCAGTATTTT
-	TRBD2	TRBV12-5	TRBJ2-7	CASGFVLGRESREQYF	TGTGCTAGTGGTTTTGTTCTGGGGCGGGAGAGCCGGGAGCAGTACTTC
-	-	TRBV6-5	TRBJ2-7	CASSYSGVRTYEQYF	TGTGCCAGCAGTTACTCGGGTGTCAGAACCTACGAGCAGTACTTC
few	TRBD1	TRBV18	TRBJ1-3	CASSTNPGGAGNTIYF	TGTGCCAGCTCAACTAACCCAGGGGGTGCTGGAAACACCATATATTTT
-	TRBD2	TRBV5-1	TRBJ2-1	CASSPGLAANEQFF	TGCGCCAGCAGCCCGGGACTAGCGGCGAATGAGCAGTTCTTC
-	-	TRBV5-4	TRBJ2-7	CASSLQGRSSYEQYF	TGTGCCAGCAGCTTGCAGGGTCGTAGCTCCTACGAGCAGTACTTC
-	TRBD2	TRBV18	TRBJ2-3	CASSPSGGVSTDTQYF	TGTGCCAGCTCGCCTAGCGGGGGGGTTAGCACAGATACGCAGTATTTT
once	TRBD1	TRBV18	TRBJ1-4	CASSRTGGTNEKLFF	TGTGCCAGCTCACGGACAGGGGGAACTAATGAAAAACTGTTTTTT
few	-	TRBV7-9	TRBJ2-3	CASSLSTDTQYF	TGTGCCAGCAGCTTAAGCACAGATACGCAGTATTTT
-	-	TRBV15	TRBJ2-7	CATSNPGIFSYEQYF	TGTGCCACCAGCAACCCAGGTATTTTTTCCTACGAGCAGTACTTC
-	TRBD2	TRBV3-1/TRBV3-2	TRBJ2-1	CASSRASGGSSEQFF	TGTGCCAGCAGCCGGGCTAGCGGGGGTTCCAGTGAGCAGTTCTTC
-	TRBD1	TRBV6-2/TRBV6-3	TRBJ2-3	CASSYSIDRGADTQYF	TGTGCCAGCAGTTACTCGATAGACAGGGGGGCAGATACGCAGTATTTT
-	-	TRBV30	TRBJ1-2	CAWSHRGGYTF	TGTGCCTGGAGCCACAGAGGGGGCTACACCTTC
-	-	TRBV3-1/TRBV3-2	TRBJ1-1	CASSQGPLVEAFF	TGTGCCAGCAGCCAAGGGCCATTGGTGGAAGCTTTCTTT
few	-	TRBV5-1	TRBJ1-2	CASSLAGYSGYTF	TGCGCCAGCAGCTTGGCAGGCTATTCTGGCTACACCTTC
-	-	TRBV9	TRBJ2-7	CASSVEAGFTYEQYF	TGTGCCAGCAGCGTAGAAGCAGGGTTCACCTACGAGCAGTACTTC
-	TRBD1	TRBV12-3/TRBV12-4	TRBJ1-1	CASSRTGAAEAFF	TGTGCCAGCAGTCGGACAGGCGCCGCTGAAGCTTTCTTT
-	-	TRBV11-3	TRBJ2-7	CASSLPLGREQYF	TGTGCCAGCAGCTTACCTCTGGGACGCGAGCAGTACTTC
-	TRBD1	TRBV7-9	TRBJ1-1	CASSPGVRGQGTEAFF	TGTGCCAGCAGCCCGGGGGTCAGGGGGCAAGGCACTGAAGCTTTCTTT
-	TRBD2	TRBV9	TRBJ2-7	CASSAGTSGRLEQYF	TGTGCCAGCAGCGCGGGGACTAGCGGGAGGCTCGAGCAGTACTTC
-	-	TRBV4-1	TRBJ2-7	CASSQDSLAVYEQYF	TGCGCCAGCAGCCAAGATTCGCTAGCTGTCTACGAGCAGTACTTC
-	-	TRBV7-2	TRBJ1-5	CASSLGTGSPQHF	TGTGCCAGCAGCTTAGGCACGGGTTCGCCCCAGCATTTT
-	TRBD2	TRBV10-3	TRBJ2-7	CAISMGLGLLTKQYF	TGTGCCATCAGTATGGGACTAGGTCTCCTAACCAAGCAGTACTTC
-	-	TRBV7-3	TRBJ2-3	CASSQFAGPTTQYF	TGTGCCAGCAGCCAGTTCGCTGGTCCTACTACGCAGTATTTT
-	TRBD1	TRBV30	TRBJ1-3	CAWNRGRNSGNTIYF	TGTGCCTGGAACAGGGGGCGTAATTCTGGAAACACCATATATTTT
few	-	TRBV5-1	TRBJ2-5	CASSYGSQETQYF	TGCGCCAGCAGCTATGGCAGCCAAGAGACCCAGTACTTC
-	TRBD2	TRBV11-2	TRBJ2-5	CASSLFLLAGQETQYF	TGTGCCAGCAGCTTGTTCCTACTAGCGGGGCAAGAGACCCAGTACTTC
-	TRBD1	TRBV18	TRBJ1-4	CASSQGGANEKLFF	TGTGCCAGCTCCCAGGGGGGGGCGAACGAAAAACTGTTTTTT
-	-	TRBV19	TRBJ2-1	CASSIMTREDEQFF	TGTGCCAGTAGTATAATGACTAGAGAGGATGAGCAGTTCTTC
-	TRBD1	TRBV14	TRBJ1-1	CASSQRTGGWTEAFF	TGTGCCAGCAGCCAGAGGACAGGGGGCTGGACTGAAGCTTTCTTT
-	-	TRBV10-1	TRBJ2-7	CASSESPGPEGYEQYF	TGCGCCAGCAGTGAGTCTCCGGGACCAGAGGGGTACGAGCAGTACTTC